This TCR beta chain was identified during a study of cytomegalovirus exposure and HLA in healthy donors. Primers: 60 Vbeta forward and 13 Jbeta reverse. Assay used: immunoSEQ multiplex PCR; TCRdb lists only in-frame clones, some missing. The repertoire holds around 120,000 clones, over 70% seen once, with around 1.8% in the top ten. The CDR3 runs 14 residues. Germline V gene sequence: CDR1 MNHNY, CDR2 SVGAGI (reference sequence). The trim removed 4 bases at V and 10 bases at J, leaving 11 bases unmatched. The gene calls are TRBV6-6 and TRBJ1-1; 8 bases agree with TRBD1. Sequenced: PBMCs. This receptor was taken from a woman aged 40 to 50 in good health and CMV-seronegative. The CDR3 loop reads CASSFQDRASTAFF. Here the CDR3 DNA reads TGTGCCAGCAGTTTTCAGGACAGGGCAAGTACAGCTTTCTTT.